This T cell receptor (beta chain) was captured in a study of identical twins. In TCRdb, the 5' RACE reads were re-called with MiXCR into one record per CDR3 protein. The sample records 450,000 or so distinct CDR3 sequences, 14% being singletons. The length of the CDR3 is 11 residues. Trimming pared 0 bases from V and 9 bases from J, leaving 3 bases between. In germline, CDR1 is SGHNT, CDR2 YENEEA. This clonotype was observed a few times. Separately, the same data were catalogued under a study of yellow fever vaccine responses in identical twins.

Sequences were obtained from CD4+ T cells sorted from blood. The rearrangement links TRBV11-3 to TRBJ2-1; D not certain. The clonotype originates from a woman aged 18-29 years in good health. Here the CDR3 DNA reads TGTGCCAGCAGCTTAGATGCTGAGCAGTTCTTC. It yields the protein CASSLDAEQFF.